One sample yielded the 20 T cell receptor beta chains listed below, sequenced in a study of blood T cell repertoires in COVID-19. Generated by immunoSEQ multiplex PCR, the TCRdb table keeps only in-frame clones and is missing some. Found here are 100,000 to 120,000 clones, about 86% of them singletons; the top ten hold approximately 40%. Sample: peripheral blood. The receptors stem from a man older than 75 with acute or convalescent COVID-19.

The chain is built from TRBV7-3 and TRBJ2-5; tentatively, D is TRBD1 (5 bases). The germline V and J ends were trimmed by 2 bases and 4 bases, with 11 bases remaining between them. Germline CDR1 reads SGHTA; CDR2 reads FQGTGA. The CDR3 consists of 14 residues. In nucleotides, the CDR3 is TGTGCCAGCAGCTTATCGCAGGGTGGAGAGACCCAGTACTTC. It yields the protein CASSLSQGGETQYF.

This rearrangement joins TRBV5-1 to TRBJ1-1; 8 bases are shared with TRBD1. The CDR3 is 15 residues long. Germline assignment: CDR1 SGHRS and CDR2 YFSETQ. Germline trimming cut 4 bases from V and 2 bases from J; bases unmatched to any gene: 7. CDR3 coding DNA: TGCGCCAGCAGCGGAAACTCAGGGGGCAACACTGAAGCTTTCTTT. Translation: CASSGNSGGNTEAFF. The full variable domain, its missing parts supplied by reference TRBV5-1 and TRBJ1-1, is KAGVTQTPRYLIKTRGQQVTLSCSPISGHRSVSWYQQTPGQGLQFLFEYFSETQRNKGNFPGRFSGRQFSNSRSEMNVSTLELGDSALYLCASSGNSGGNTEAFFGQGTRLTVV.

The chain has TRBV18 and TRBJ2-2, with no clear D. V lost 1 base to trimming and J lost 9 bases, with 6 bases between them. Germline V gives CDR1 KGHSH, CDR2 LQKENI. The CDR3 spans 12 residues. This chain's CDR3 is CASSPLGWELFF. In nucleotides, the CDR3 is TGTGCCAGCTCACCACTGGGCTGGGAGCTGTTTTTT.

CDR3 in DNA: TGTGCCAGCAGCTTAGGATTTAGCGGGAGTGCCTACAATGAGCAGTTCTTC. Its translation is CASSLGFSGSAYNEQFF. The chain has TRBV7-3 and TRBJ2-1, with 9 bases that match TRBD2. Germline CDR1 is SGHTA and CDR2 is FQGTGA. The CDR3 sequence is 17 residues long. V was clipped by 2 bases and J by 2 bases; unmatched bases: 7.

J is TRBJ1-4 and V is TRBV28, with D possibly being TRBD1 (5 bases). CDR1 is MDHEN and CDR2 is SYDVKM in the germline V gene. The CDR3 totals 17 residues. V lost 5 bases and J 0 bases, leaving 16 bases between the germline ends. The CDR3 loop is CASSQGPVSATNEKLFF. CDR3 DNA: TGTGCCAGCAGTCAGGGTCCCGTTTCCGCAACTAATGAAAAACTGTTTTTT.

This clone was counted a single time. This chain connects TRBV3-1 (or the pseudogene TRBV3-2) to TRBJ2-5; 9 nucleotides match TRBD1. Germline V CDR1 and CDR2: LGHDT, YNNKEL (reference sequence). This CDR3 region has 16 residues. The V and J ends lost 2 bases and 4 bases, in that order; junction bases with no gene match: 8. CDR3 DNA sequence: TGTGCCAGCAGCCAAACGAACAGGGGGCGCGGAGAGACCCAGTACTTC. It codes for CASSQTNRGRGETQYF.

This clone was found once. The CDR3 here is CASSSKTGTSGRDSYEQYF. The CDR3 DNA sequence: TGCGCCAGCAGCTCAAAAACCGGGACTAGCGGGAGGGACTCCTACGAGCAGTACTTC. The rearrangement joins TRBV5-1 to TRBJ2-7, with 16 bases aligning to TRBD2. This CDR3 is 19 amino acids long. The germline CDR1 and CDR2 sequences are SGHRS and YFSETQ. J lost 0 bases, V lost 3 bases, and 9 bases had no gene match.

The gene calls are TRBV27 and TRBJ2-1; D is perhaps TRBD1 (5 bases). The CDR3 runs 15 residues. The ends were cut back, 7 bases at V and 0 bases at J, with 13 bases in the middle. Germline-derived CDR1 and CDR2 are MNHEY and SMNVEV (reference sequence). The DNA of the CDR3 is TGTGCCAGCACGCCGAAGGACATCTCCTACAATGAGCAGTTCTTC. Protein product: CASTPKDISYNEQFF.

This clone showed up many times. The V gene is TRBV6-2 or TRBV6-3, the J gene TRBJ2-6; 10 bases fit TRBD1. Germline CDR1 MNHEY, CDR2 SVGEGT. CDR3 length: 17 residues. After removal of 4 bases from V and 0 bases from J, the junction contained 3 bases not matched to a gene. DNA for the CDR3: TGTGCCAGCAGTTGGGGACAGGGGCGCTCTGGGGCCAACGTCCTGACTTTC. Amino acid sequence: CASSWGQGRSGANVLTF.

The rearrangement uses TRBV7-2 and TRBJ2-1, with TRBD2 matching over 12 bases. Per germline, CDR1 SGHTA and CDR2 FQGNSA. The ends lost 2 bases at V and 9 bases at J; junction bases unmatched: 5. The CDR3 extends over 15 amino acids. CDR3 amino acids: CASSLSLAGGPEQFF. The CDR3, as DNA: TGTGCCAGCAGCTTATCCCTAGCGGGAGGGCCTGAGCAGTTCTTC.

V gene TRBV6-5 combines with J gene TRBJ2-3; maybe TRBD1 (6 bases). The germline CDR1 and CDR2 sequences are MNHEY and SVGAGI. V was clipped by 4 bases and J by 2 bases, with 16 bases between them. The CDR3 length is 16 residues. Here the CDR3 reads CASSLYRESVTDTQYF. The CDR3 nucleotides read TGTGCCAGCAGTTTGTACAGGGAGTCCGTCACAGATACGCAGTATTTT.

This chain joins TRBV5-5 and TRBJ2-1, with a tentative D call TRBD1 (6 bases). Germline values: CDR1 SGHKS, CDR2 YYEKEE (reference sequence). V gave up 0 bases and J gave up 6 bases, with 10 bases separating them. This CDR3 is 14 amino acids long. In nucleotides, the CDR3 is TGTGCCAGCAGCTTGGATACAGGGCGCAATGAGCAGTTCTTC. It is translated as CASSLDTGRNEQFF.

V gene TRBV30 combines with J gene TRBJ1-5, with a possible D match to TRBD1 (5 bases). The CDR3 runs to 13 residues. CDR1 and CDR2 from the germline V gene are GTSNPN and SVGIG (reference sequence). V lost 1 base, J lost 5 bases, and 9 bases lay in between. The CDR3 DNA reads as TGTGCCTGGAGTGGACAGACAGATCAGCCCCAGCATTTT. Translated: CAWSGQTDQPQHF.

This rearrangement joins TRBV4-1 to TRBJ2-2, with a weak D call TRBD1 (6 bases). This CDR3 is built from 15 residues. Germline CDR1 MGHRA, CDR2 YSYEKL. Deletions cut 4 bases from V and 5 bases from J, with 14 bases between. In DNA, the CDR3 is TGCGCCAGCAGCCCACAGGGATCGGGAACCGGGGAGCTGTTTTTT. It specifies CASSPQGSGTGELFF.

The chain is built from TRBV3-1 (or the pseudogene TRBV3-2) and TRBJ2-7; D uncertain. V was cut by 1 base and J by 6 bases, with 4 bases left in between. The CDR3 spans 11 residues. Germline assignment: CDR1 LGHDT and CDR2 YNNKEL (reference sequence). The CDR3 protein is CASSQASEQYF. For the CDR3, the DNA is TGTGCCAGCAGCCAAGCATCCGAGCAGTACTTC.

As concerns this clone: In the same sample, other DNA sequences code for this CDR3. The rearrangement uses TRBV7-9 and TRBJ1-1, with D possibly TRBD1 on 6 matching bases. Germline assignment: CDR1 SEHNR and CDR2 FQNEAQ (reference sequence). This CDR3 is 13 amino acids long. The germline V and J ends were trimmed by 3 bases and 1 base, with 6 bases remaining between them. The CDR3 DNA sequence: TGTGCCAGCAGCTTGGGACAGAACACTGAAGCTTTCTTT. As protein: CASSLGQNTEAFF.

This chain connects TRBV6-5 to TRBJ2-4, with a tentative D call TRBD1 (5 bases). Trimming removed 0 bases from V and 2 bases from J, with 5 bases in between. CDR1 and CDR2 (germline): MNHEY, SVGAGI. This CDR3 is 14 amino acids long. In DNA, the CDR3 is TGTGCCAGCAGTTACTCGGGGCCCAAAAACATTCAGTACTTC. Protein: CASSYSGPKNIQYF.

The CDR3 loop is CASSQTGGWNTEAFF. In DNA form, the CDR3 reads TGTGCCAGCAGCCAAACAGGGGGCTGGAACACTGAAGCTTTCTTT. The V gene is TRBV14, the J gene TRBJ1-1, with TRBD1 matching over 9 bases. V gave up 2 bases and J gave up 1 base; unmatched junction bases: 2. This CDR3 has 15 residues. Germline V gene lookup returns CDR1 SGHDN and CDR2 FVKESK.

V gene TRBV5-1 combines with J gene TRBJ1-2, with 9 bases lining up with TRBD1. Germline assignment: CDR1 SGHRS and CDR2 YFSETQ. V lost 4 bases and J lost 8; bases outside the gene matches: 6. The CDR3 runs to 13 residues. In DNA, the CDR3 is TGCGCCAGCAGCCTGGGACAGGGTATCGGCTACACCTTC. Its protein product is CASSLGQGIGYTF.

This chain links TRBV7-8 with TRBJ2-7, with D tentatively TRBD2 (6 bases). The CDR3 has 15 amino acids. V was trimmed by 1 base and J by 8 bases, leaving 18 bases between them. The germline gives CDR1 SGHVS, CDR2 FQNEAQ. CDR3 bases: TGTGCCAGCAGCTTAGGGTTTAGGGGAGGTCGGAAGCAGTACTTC. Translated: CASSLGFRGGRKQYF.